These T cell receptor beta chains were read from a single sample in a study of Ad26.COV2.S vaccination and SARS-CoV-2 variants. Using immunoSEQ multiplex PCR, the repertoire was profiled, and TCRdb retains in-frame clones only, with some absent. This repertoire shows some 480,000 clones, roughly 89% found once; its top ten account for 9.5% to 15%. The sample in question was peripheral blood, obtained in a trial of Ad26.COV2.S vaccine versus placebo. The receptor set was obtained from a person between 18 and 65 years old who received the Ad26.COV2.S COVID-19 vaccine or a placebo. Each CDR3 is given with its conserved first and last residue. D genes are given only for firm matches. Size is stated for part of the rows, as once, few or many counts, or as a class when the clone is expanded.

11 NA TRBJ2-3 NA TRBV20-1 TGCAGTGCCCGCCGGTCAGATACGCAGTATTTT CSARRSDTQYF
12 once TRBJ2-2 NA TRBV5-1 TGCGCCAGCAGCCCGAAAACCGGGGAGCTGTTTTTT CASSPKTGELFF
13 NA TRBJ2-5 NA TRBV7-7 TGTGCTAGCAGCTTATTCGGCCAAGAGACCCAGTACTTC CASSLFGQETQYF
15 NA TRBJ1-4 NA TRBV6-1 TGTGCCAGCAGTGAAGATGGCACTAATAATGAAAAACTGTTTTTT CASSEDGTNNEKLFF
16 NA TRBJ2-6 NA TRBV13 TGTGCCAGCAGCCCCGGACAGACCTCTGGGGCCAACGTCCTGACTTTC CASSPGQTSGANVLTF
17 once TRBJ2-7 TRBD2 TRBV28 TGTGCCAGCAGTTTATGGGGACCTAGCGGGAGCTCCTACGAGCAGTACTTC CASSLWGPSGSSYEQYF
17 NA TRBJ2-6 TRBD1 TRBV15 TGTGCCACCAGTCCCGGGACAGGGATTGCTGGGGCCAACGTCCTGACTTTC CATSPGTGIAGANVLTF
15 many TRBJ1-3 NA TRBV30 TGTGCCTGGAGCGCCCCCTCCGTGAGAGGAAACACCATATATTTT CAWSAPSVRGNTIYF
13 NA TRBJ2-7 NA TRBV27 TGTGCCAGCAGTCTCTCGACAGTCTACGAGCAGTACTTC CASSLSTVYEQYF
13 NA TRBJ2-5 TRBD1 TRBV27 TGTGCCAGCAGAGGGACAGCTAGGGAGACCCAGTACTTC CASRGTARETQYF
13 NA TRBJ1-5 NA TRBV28 TGTGCCAGCATAGACGGTAGCAATCAGCCCCAGCATTTT CASIDGSNQPQHF